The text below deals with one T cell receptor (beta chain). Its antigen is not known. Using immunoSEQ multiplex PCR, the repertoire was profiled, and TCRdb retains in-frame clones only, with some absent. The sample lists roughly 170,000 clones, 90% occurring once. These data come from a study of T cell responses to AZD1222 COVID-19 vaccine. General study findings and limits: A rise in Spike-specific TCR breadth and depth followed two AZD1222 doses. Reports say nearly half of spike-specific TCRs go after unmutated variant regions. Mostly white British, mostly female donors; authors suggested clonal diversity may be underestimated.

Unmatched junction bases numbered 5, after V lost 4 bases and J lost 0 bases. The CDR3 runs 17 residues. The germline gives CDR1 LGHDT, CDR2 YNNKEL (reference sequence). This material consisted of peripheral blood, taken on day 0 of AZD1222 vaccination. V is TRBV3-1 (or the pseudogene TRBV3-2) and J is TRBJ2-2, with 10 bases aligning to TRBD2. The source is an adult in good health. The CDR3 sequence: CASSLRSGGANTGELFF. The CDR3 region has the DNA TGTGCCAGCAGCCTGAGGAGCGGGGGGGCGAACACCGGGGAGCTGTTTTTT.